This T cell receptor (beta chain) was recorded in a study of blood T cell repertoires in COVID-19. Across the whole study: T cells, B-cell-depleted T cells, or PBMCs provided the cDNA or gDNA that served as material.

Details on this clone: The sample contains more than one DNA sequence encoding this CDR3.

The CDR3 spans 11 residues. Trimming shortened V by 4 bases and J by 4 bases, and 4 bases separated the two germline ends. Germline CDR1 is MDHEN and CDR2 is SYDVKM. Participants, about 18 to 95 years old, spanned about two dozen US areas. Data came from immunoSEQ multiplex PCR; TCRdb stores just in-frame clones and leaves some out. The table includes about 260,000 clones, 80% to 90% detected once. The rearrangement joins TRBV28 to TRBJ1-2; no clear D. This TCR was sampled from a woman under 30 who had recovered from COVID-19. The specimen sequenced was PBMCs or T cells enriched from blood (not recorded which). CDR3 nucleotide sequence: TGTGCCAGCAGTTCAGGCTATGGCTACACCTTC. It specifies CASSSGYGYTF.